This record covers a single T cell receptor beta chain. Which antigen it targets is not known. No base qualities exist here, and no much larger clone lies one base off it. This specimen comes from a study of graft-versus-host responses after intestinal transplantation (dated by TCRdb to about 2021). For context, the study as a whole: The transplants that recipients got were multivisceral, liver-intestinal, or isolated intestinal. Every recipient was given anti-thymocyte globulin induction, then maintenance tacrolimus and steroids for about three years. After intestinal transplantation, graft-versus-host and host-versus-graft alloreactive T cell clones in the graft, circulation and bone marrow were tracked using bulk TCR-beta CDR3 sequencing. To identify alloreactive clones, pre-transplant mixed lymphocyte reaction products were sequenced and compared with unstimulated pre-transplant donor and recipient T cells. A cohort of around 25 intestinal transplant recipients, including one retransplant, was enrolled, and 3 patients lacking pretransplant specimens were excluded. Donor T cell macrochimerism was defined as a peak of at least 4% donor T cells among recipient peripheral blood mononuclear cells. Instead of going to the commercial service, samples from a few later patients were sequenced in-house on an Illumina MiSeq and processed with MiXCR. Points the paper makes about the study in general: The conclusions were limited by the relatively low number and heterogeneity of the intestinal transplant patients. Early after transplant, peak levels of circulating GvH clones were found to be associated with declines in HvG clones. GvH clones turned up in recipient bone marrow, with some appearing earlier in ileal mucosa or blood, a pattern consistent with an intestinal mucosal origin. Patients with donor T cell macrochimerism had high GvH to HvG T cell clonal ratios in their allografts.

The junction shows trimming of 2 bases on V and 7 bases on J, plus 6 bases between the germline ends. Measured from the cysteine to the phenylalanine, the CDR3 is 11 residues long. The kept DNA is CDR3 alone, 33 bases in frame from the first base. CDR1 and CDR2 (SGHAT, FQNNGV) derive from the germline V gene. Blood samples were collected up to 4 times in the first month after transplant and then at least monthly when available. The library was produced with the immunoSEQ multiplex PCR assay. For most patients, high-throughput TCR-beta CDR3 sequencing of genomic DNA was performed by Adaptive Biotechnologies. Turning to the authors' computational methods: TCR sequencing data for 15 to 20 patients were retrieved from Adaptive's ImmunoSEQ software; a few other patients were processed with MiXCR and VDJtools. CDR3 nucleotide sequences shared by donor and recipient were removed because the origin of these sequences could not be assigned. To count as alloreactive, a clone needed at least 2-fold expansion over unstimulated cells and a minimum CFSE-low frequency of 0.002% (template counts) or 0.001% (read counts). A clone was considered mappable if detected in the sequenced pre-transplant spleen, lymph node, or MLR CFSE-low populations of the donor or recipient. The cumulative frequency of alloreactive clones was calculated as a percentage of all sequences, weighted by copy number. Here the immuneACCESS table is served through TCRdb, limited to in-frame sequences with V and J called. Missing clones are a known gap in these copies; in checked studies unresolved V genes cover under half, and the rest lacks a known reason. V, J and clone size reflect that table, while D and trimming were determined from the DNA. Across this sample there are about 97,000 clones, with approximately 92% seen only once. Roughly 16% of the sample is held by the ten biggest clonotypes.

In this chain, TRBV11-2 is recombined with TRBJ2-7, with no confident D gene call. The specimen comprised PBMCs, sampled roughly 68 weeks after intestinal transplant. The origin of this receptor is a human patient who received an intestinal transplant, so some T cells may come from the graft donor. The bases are TGTGCCAGCAGCTTACCAGCTGAGCAGTACTTC. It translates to CASSLPAEQYF.